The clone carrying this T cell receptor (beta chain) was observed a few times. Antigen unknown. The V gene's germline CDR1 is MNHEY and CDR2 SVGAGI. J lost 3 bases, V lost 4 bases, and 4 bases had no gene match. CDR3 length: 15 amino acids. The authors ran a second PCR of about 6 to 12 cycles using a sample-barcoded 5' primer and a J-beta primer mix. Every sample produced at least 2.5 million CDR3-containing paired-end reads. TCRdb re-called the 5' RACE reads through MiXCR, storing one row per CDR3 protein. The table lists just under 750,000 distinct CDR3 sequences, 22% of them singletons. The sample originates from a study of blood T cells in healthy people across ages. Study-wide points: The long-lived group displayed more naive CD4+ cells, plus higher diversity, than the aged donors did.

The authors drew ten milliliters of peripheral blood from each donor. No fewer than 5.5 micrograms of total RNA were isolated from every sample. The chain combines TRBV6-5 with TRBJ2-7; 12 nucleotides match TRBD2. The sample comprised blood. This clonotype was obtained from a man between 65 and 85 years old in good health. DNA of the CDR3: TGTGCCAGCAGTTTTTCACTAGCGGGGGGCTACGAGCAGTACTTC. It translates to CASSFSLAGGYEQYF.